These T cell receptor beta chains were read from a single sample in a study of T cells expressing NK-cell markers. TCRdb re-called the 5' RACE reads; every CDR3 protein appears as one record, without DNA. In all, the sample yields over 200,000 distinct CDR3 sequences. The sample taken for sequencing was blood T cells: a sorted CD56 or NKG2C T cell subset, CD4+ or CD8+ T cells, or bulk PBMC T cells (not recorded which). All receptors derive from a man aged 18-30 years in good health. Each CDR3 is given with its conserved first and last residue.

J gene: TRBJ1-4
V gene: TRBV20-1
CDR3 protein: CSASVSRVEKLFF

J gene: TRBJ1-2
V gene: TRBV4-3
CDR3 protein: CASSQDPTGVNYGYTF

J gene: TRBJ2-3
V gene: TRBV10-3
CDR3 protein: CAIRPKDTDTQYF

J gene: TRBJ2-5
V gene: TRBV6-7
CDR3 protein: CASRASSSGSREETQYF

J gene: TRBJ2-1
V gene: TRBV27
CDR3 protein: CASSLFPGLAGDHEQFF

J gene: TRBJ1-3
V gene: TRBV6-1
CDR3 protein: CASMKGYSGNTIYF

J gene: TRBJ1-1
V gene: TRBV20-1
CDR3 protein: CSASSGWGTEAFF

J gene: TRBJ2-2
V gene: TRBV4-3
CDR3 protein: CASSQEQDGRNTGELFF

J gene: TRBJ2-3
V gene: TRBV6-5
CDR3 protein: CASAMRVGTDTQYF

J gene: TRBJ2-1
V gene: TRBV7-8
CDR3 protein: CASSLVRTPLLEQFF

J gene: TRBJ2-5
V gene: TRBV11-3
CDR3 protein: CASSPRGELKTQYF

J gene: TRBJ2-4
V gene: TRBV19
CDR3 protein: CASSMRTSGRKYF

J gene: TRBJ1-4
V gene: TRBV7-9
CDR3 protein: CASSFAEGRGKLFF

J gene: TRBJ2-1
V gene: TRBV5-5
CDR3 protein: CASSLGLVAGVRNEQFF

J gene: TRBJ2-7
V gene: TRBV27
CDR3 protein: CASKSGASYEQYF

J gene: TRBJ2-7
V gene: TRBV20-1
CDR3 protein: CRTEVGDEQYF

J gene: TRBJ2-6
V gene: TRBV4-1
CDR3 protein: CASSQDSGANVLTF

J gene: TRBJ1-2
V gene: TRBV27
CDR3 protein: CASRNRGSNYGYTF

J gene: TRBJ2-1
V gene: TRBV4-3
CDR3 protein: CASSQVAGLYNEQFF

J gene: TRBJ2-5
V gene: TRBV7-8
CDR3 protein: CASSSMRDREETQYF

J gene: TRBJ2-2
V gene: TRBV12-3/TRBV12-4
CDR3 protein: CASSQAGGTGELFF

J gene: TRBJ1-1
V gene: TRBV5-1
CDR3 protein: CASSSKDRVATEAFF

J gene: TRBJ2-6
V gene: TRBV12-3/TRBV12-4
CDR3 protein: CASVGGIPPGANVLTF

J gene: TRBJ2-5
V gene: TRBV20-1
CDR3 protein: CSATNGGGIGETQYF

J gene: TRBJ2-7
V gene: TRBV6-2/TRBV6-3
CDR3 protein: CASSYLPDKTYEQYF

J gene: TRBJ1-1
V gene: TRBV5-1
CDR3 protein: CASNPGGAMNTEAFF

J gene: TRBJ2-1
V gene: TRBV5-1
CDR3 protein: CASSLDHLAVYNEQFF

J gene: TRBJ2-1
V gene: TRBV19
CDR3 protein: CASSSAWGSIYNEQFF

J gene: TRBJ2-1
V gene: TRBV4-2
CDR3 protein: CASSDGRITNEQFF

J gene: TRBJ2-1
V gene: TRBV7-2
CDR3 protein: CASSLAIGLAGYNEQFF

J gene: TRBJ2-3
V gene: TRBV5-5
CDR3 protein: CASSSNRERDTQYF

J gene: TRBJ1-2
V gene: TRBV18
CDR3 protein: CASSPDGQGYGYTF

J gene: TRBJ1-5
V gene: TRBV4-1
CDR3 protein: CASSQVRGTGNQPQHF

J gene: TRBJ1-1
V gene: TRBV12-3/TRBV12-4
CDR3 protein: CASSLDRPRDTEAFF

J gene: TRBJ2-6
V gene: TRBV2
CDR3 protein: CASTGWKSSGANVLTF

J gene: TRBJ2-7
V gene: TRBV11-2
CDR3 protein: CASSPEGTAYEQYF